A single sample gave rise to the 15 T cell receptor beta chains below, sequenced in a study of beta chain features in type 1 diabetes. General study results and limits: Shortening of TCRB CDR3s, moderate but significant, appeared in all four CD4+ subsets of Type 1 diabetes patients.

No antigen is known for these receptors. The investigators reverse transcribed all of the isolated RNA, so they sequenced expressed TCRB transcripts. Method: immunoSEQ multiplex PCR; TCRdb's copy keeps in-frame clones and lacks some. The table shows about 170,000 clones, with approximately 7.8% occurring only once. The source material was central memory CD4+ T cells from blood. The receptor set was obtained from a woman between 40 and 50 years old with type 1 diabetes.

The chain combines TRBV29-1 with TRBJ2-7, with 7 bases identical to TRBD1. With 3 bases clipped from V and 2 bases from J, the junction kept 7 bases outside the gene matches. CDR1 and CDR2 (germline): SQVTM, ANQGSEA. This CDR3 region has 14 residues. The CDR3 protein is CSVEQGVDTYEQYF. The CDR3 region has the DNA TGCAGCGTTGAGCAGGGGGTGGATACCTACGAGCAGTACTTC.

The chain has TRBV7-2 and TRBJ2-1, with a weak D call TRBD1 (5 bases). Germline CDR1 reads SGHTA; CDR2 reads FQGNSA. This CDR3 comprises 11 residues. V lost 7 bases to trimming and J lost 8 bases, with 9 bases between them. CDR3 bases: TGTGCCAGCACCCGCAGGGATGAGCAGTTCTTC. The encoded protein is CASTRRDEQFF.

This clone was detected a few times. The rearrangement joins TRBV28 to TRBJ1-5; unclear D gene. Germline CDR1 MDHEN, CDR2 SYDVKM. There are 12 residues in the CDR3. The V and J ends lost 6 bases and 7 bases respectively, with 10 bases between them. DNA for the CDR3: TGTGCCAGCAGCGATAGCCTACAGCCCCAGCATTTT. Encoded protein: CASSDSLQPQHF.

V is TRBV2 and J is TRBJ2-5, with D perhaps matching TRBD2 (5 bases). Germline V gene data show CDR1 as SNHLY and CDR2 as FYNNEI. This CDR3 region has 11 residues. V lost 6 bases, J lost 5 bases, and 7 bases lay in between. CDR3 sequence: CASREAETQYF. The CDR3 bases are TGTGCCAGCAGGGAGGCGGAGACCCAGTACTTC.

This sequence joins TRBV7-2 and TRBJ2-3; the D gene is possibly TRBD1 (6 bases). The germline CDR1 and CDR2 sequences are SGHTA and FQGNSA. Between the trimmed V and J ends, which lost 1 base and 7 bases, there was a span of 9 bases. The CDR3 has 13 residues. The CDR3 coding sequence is TGTGCCAGCAGCTTAGGGACAGATTATACGCAGTATTTT. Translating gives CASSLGTDYTQYF.

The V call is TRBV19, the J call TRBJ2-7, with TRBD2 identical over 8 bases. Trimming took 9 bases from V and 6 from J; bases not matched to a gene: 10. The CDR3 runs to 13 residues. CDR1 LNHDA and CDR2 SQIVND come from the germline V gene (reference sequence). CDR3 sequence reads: CASRLSLAGEQYF. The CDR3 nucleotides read TGTGCCAGCCGTTTGTCCCTAGCGGGCGAGCAGTACTTC. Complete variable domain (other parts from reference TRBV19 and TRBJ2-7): DGGITQSPKYLFRKEGQNVTLSCEQNLNHDAMYWYRQDPGQGLRLIYYSQIVNDFQKGDIAEGYSVSREKKESFPLTVTSAQKNPTAFYLCASRLSLAGEQYFGPGTRLTVT.

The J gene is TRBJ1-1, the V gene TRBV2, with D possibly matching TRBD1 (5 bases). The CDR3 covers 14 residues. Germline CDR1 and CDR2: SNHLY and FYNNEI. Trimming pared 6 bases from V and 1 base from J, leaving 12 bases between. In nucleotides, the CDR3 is TGTGCCAGCAGCGCGGACACGACGAACACTGAAGCTTTCTTT. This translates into CASSADTTNTEAFF.

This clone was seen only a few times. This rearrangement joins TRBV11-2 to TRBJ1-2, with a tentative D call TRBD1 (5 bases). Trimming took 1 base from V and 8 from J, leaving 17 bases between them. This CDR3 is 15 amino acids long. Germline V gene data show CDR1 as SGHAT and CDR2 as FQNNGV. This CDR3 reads CASSLVDGGVGGYTF. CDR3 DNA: TGTGCCAGCAGCTTAGTCGACGGAGGGGTCGGCGGCTACACCTTC.

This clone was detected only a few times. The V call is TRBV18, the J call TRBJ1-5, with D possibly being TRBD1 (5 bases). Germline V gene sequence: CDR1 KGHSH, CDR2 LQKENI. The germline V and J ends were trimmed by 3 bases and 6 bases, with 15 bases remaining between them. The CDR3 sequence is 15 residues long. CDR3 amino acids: CASSPTAGRGQPQHF. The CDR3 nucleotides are TGTGCCAGCTCACCGACGGCGGGGAGGGGTCAGCCCCAGCATTTT.

The CDR3 is CASSHTDTQYF. The DNA of the CDR3 is TGTGCCAGCAGCCACACAGATACGCAGTATTTT. V gene TRBV6-5 combines with J gene TRBJ2-3; D gene ambiguous. Trimming cost V 6 bases and J 2 bases, with 3 bases left between them. The V gene's germline CDR1 is MNHEY and CDR2 SVGAGI. This CDR3 region has 11 residues.

CDR3 amino acids: CASSGNTDTQYF. DNA for the CDR3: TGTGCCAGCTCCGGGAACACAGATACGCAGTATTTT. The chain recombines TRBV6-4 with TRBJ2-3; possible D gene TRBD2, 5 bases. This CDR3 is built from 12 residues. Germline assignment: CDR1 MRHNA and CDR2 SNTAGT. V shed 8 bases and J shed 2 bases, with 8 bases lying between them.

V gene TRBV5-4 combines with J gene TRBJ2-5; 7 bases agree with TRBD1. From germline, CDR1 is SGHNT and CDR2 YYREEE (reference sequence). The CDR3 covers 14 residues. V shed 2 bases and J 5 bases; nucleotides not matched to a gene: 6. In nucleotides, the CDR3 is TGTGCCAGCAGCTTAGCGACAGGGTCCGAGACCCAGTACTTC. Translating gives CASSLATGSETQYF.

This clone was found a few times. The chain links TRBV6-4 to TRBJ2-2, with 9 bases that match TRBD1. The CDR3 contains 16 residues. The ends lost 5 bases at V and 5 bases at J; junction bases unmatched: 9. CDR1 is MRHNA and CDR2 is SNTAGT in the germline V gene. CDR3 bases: TGTGCCAGCAGTACTACTGGGACAGGGAGGACCGGGGAGCTGTTTTTT. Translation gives CASSTTGTGRTGELFF.

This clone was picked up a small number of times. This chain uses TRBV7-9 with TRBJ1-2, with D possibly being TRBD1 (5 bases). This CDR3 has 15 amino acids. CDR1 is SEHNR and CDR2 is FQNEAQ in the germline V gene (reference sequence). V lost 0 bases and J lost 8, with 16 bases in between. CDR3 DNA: TGTGCCAGCAGCTTAGCGGGAGGGGTCCTTGAAGGCTACACCTTC. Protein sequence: CASSLAGGVLEGYTF. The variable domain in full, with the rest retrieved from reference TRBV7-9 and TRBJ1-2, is DTGVSQNPRHKITKRGQNVTFRCDPISEHNRLYWYRQTLGQGPEFLTYFQNEAQLEKSRLLSDRFSAERPKGSFSTLEIQRTEQGDSAMYLCASSLAGGVLEGYTFGSGTRLTVV.

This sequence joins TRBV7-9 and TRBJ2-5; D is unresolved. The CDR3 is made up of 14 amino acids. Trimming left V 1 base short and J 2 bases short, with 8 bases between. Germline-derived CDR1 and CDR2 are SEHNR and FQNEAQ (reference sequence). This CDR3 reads CASSLGPSQETQYF. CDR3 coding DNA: TGTGCCAGCAGCTTAGGGCCTTCTCAAGAGACCCAGTACTTC.